Included here is one TCR beta chain sequence, with context. This clonotype was found many times. Its antigen has not been determined. The sample holds no much larger clone one base away, and base qualities are not on file. The record originates from a study of CD8 T cells in ankylosing spondylitis (TCRdb year 2017). A note on the overall study: The study set out to find disease-linked TCR variants by profiling T cell receptor beta repertoires in ankylosing spondylitis patients and healthy donors. In total, the full study cohort was made up of some 110 healthy donors and 25 to 30 ankylosing spondylitis patients. Samples of peripheral blood were taken, and for ankylosing spondylitis patients, synovial fluid was collected as well. Here is what the overall study found, with its caveats: The disease-linked clones had a CD8+ phenotype and were found at relatively low frequencies in peripheral blood. Blood from ankylosing spondylitis patients appeared to be characterized by a TCR beta motif composed of under 10 highly homologous amino acid variants. According to the report, matched synovial fluid samples from ankylosing spondylitis patients were significantly enriched for the disease-linked clones. Some motif variants had previously been reported in the synovial fluid and blood of reactive arthritis patients, which suggests shared mechanisms of disease initiation.

TCRdb shows the sequencer as Illumina HiSeq 2500. Quantitative 5'-RACE with molecular barcodes was the method used to prepare the TCR beta libraries. In the source study's methods: Disease-linked TCR variants were identified with a new computational method built on a probabilistic model of VDJ rearrangement. In TCRdb, the public reads were trimmed at Q25 with fastp and aligned with MiXCR, with productive beta chains retained. Rows merge per CDR3 protein into single entries with the most common DNA and genes. For this entry, the V and J calls and clone size follow TCRdb and not the study's own pipeline. The sample data list 200,000 to 250,000 distinct CDR3 sequences, and about 10% of these were observed just once. The ten largest clones add up to roughly 6.8% of the sample. Source material: blood, either unsorted or a sorted T cell fraction (not recorded which). The clonotype comes from a male donor with ankylosing spondylitis or in good health (not recorded which).

This receptor carries the CDR3 CASSFELLTDTQYF. The DNA sequence is as follows: TGCGCCAGCAGCTTCGAGCTGCTCACAGATACGCAGTATTTT. In this chain, TRBV5-1 is recombined with TRBJ2-3, with an unclear D gene assignment. A distance of 9 bases separates the germline ends of V and J, which lose 2 bases and 2 bases respectively. Looking up the germline V gene yields CDR1 SGHRS and CDR2 YFSETQ. The CDR3, from cysteine to phenylalanine, totals 14 residues. The kept DNA is CDR3 alone, 42 bases in frame from the first base.